This T cell receptor beta chain emerged from a study of blood T cell repertoires in COVID-19. For the study at large: The samples span acute and convalescent COVID-19 from the United States, Italy and Spain. Sample material is recorded as cDNA or gDNA derived from T cells, B-cell-depleted T cells, or PBMCs.

The germline V gene has CDR1 LNHDA and CDR2 SQIVND (reference sequence). The length of the CDR3 is 17 residues. Trimming took 7 bases from V and 1 from J; bases not matched to a gene: 12. In the original processing: Estimated nucleated cell counts came from reference gene primer amplification. Measured with immunoSEQ multiplex PCR; TCRdb has only the in-frame clones, and not every one. Clone size and V and J calls were adopted from that table, with D and trimming inferred from the DNA. The data contain approximately 62,000 clones, about 87% of them singletons. The source of this sequence is a man aged 55-75 years with acute or convalescent COVID-19. The chain has TRBV19 and TRBJ2-1; 8 bases are shared with TRBD2. Sequences were obtained from peripheral blood. The CDR3 DNA reads TGTGCCAGTACCCTTGATTCCGGGACTAGATCCTACAATGAGCAGTTCTTC. Translating it yields CASTLDSGTRSYNEQFF.